A single sample is the source of the 7 T cell receptor beta chains below, sequenced in a study of spatial heterogeneity in lung cancer. Study outcomes and limitations: Tumor mutation counts were tracked by expanded intratumoral alpha and beta TCR counts.

Antigens of these TCRs are unknown. Time point noted: sample taken at primary tumor resection. MiXCR, run by TCRdb on the 5' RACE reads, gives a single entry per CDR3 protein. The sample lists approximately 16,000 distinct CDR3 sequences, 6.5% to 8.5% seen once, with 15% to 20% in the top ten. The sample here was lung tumor tissue, taken at surgery. The receptors here all came from a female donor with early-stage non-small cell lung cancer.

This clonotype has more than one count but fewer than ten. Found in a library prepared for alpha chains, this beta chain is an off-target read, and its abundance has little meaning. The V and J genes are TRBV4-2 and TRBJ2-2; 7 nucleotides match TRBD2. From germline, CDR1 is LGHNA and CDR2 YNFKEQ. V dropped 3 bases and J dropped 9; count of bases not matched to a gene: 4. CDR3 length: 13 amino acids. CDR3 protein: CASSQGGERELFF. CDR3 sequence (DNA): TGTGCCAGCAGCCAGGGAGGGGAGAGGGAGCTGTTTTTT.

This clonotype showed up many times. This beta chain appears as a stray read in a library generated for alpha chains; its size is not informative. The rearrangement uses TRBV5-1 and TRBJ2-2, with TRBD2 as a possible D gene (6 bases). The CDR3 runs 18 residues. Looked up from germline, CDR1 is SGHRS and CDR2 is YFSETQ. Between the trimmed V and J ends, which lost 1 base and 5 bases, there was a span of 21 bases. The DNA of the CDR3 is TGCGCCAGCAGCTTGCCCACTAGTAGCGGAGGGAGGACCGGGGAGCTGTTTTTT. Its protein is CASSLPTSSGGRTGELFF.

The table lists this clonotype with many counts. As an off-target read in a library built for alpha chains, this beta chain has a frequency of little significance. This chain connects TRBV7-2 to TRBJ2-1, with a possible D match to TRBD1 (6 bases). Germline CDR1 and CDR2: SGHTA and FQGNSA. This CDR3 is 21 amino acids long. Trimming stripped 5 bases from V and 7 bases from J, with 36 bases between. CDR3 amino acids: CASSPPPRVLSARIRGNEQFF. CDR3 nucleotide sequence: TGTGCCAGCAGCCCACCTCCCCGTGTTCTCTCGGCGCGTATCAGGGGAAATGAGCAGTTCTTC.

This clonotype occurred many times. This beta chain slipped into a library made for alpha chains as a stray read, so its size is not meaningful. CDR3: CASRVGGYSYNEQFF. The CDR3, as DNA: TGCGCCAGCAGAGTGGGGGGCTATTCCTACAATGAGCAGTTCTTC. The J gene is TRBJ2-1, the V gene TRBV5-1; D is possibly TRBD1 or TRBD2 (6 bases each). This CDR3 region has 15 residues. In germline, CDR1 is SGHRS, CDR2 YFSETQ. Trimming stripped 5 bases from V and 1 base from J, with 13 bases between.

This clonotype was picked up many times. This beta chain was picked up by a library intended for alpha chains and is off target, so its count carries little meaning. The chain carries TRBV5-1 and TRBJ2-5, with 7 positions matching TRBD2. The germline V gene encodes CDR1 SGHRS and CDR2 YFSETQ. The CDR3 length is 15 residues. V lost 2 bases and J lost 0; bases outside the gene matches: 4. CDR3 amino acids: CASSLNLADQETQYF. The CDR3 DNA reads TGCGCCAGCAGCTTAAACCTAGCGGACCAAGAGACCCAGTACTTC.

As concerns this clonotype: The junction differs from germline at one of its ends, possibly a read error. Because this beta chain is a stray read in a library intended to capture alpha chains, its abundance should not be given much weight. The genes are TRBV14 and TRBJ1-2; maybe TRBD1 (5 bases). Germline CDR1 reads SGHDN; CDR2 reads FVKESK. The CDR3 covers 14 residues. CDR3 protein: CAGSPTRGFYGYTF. DNA for the CDR3: TGTGCCGGCAGCCCAACACGGGGCTTCTATGGCTACACCTTC.

This clonotype was detected ten times or more. With the library built for alpha chains, this beta chain is off target and its frequency is not meaningful. The V call is TRBV12-3 or TRBV12-4, the J call TRBJ1-5; a possible D gene is TRBD1 (5 bases). The ends were cut back, 6 bases at V and 7 bases at J, with 16 bases in the middle. The CDR3 is 14 amino acids. CDR3 sequence: CASRGVGVRQPQHF. In nucleotides, the CDR3 is TGTGCCAGCAGGGGGGTGGGGGTAAGACAGCCCCAGCATTTT.